This TCR beta chain comes out of a study of cytomegalovirus exposure and HLA in healthy donors. This CDR3 has 14 residues. From germline, CDR1 is MNHEY and CDR2 SMNVEV (reference sequence). The V and J ends lost 1 base and 6 bases, in that order; junction bases with no gene match: 4. Findings and caveats of the study: One later analysis, an examination of the 120 or so validation repertoires, found that first-cohort TCR clusters tended to co-occur in them.

Clones were sequenced by immunoSEQ multiplex PCR, and TCRdb holds only the in-frame ones, with some missing. There are about 71,000 clones in the sample; roughly 93% occur only once, and more than 0.9% lies in the top ten. As concerns this clone: Antigen unknown.

This chain links TRBV27 with TRBJ2-7; 9 positions match TRBD2. The sequencing sample was made of PBMCs. This sequence was found in a woman aged 18-30 years in good health and CMV-seronegative. CDR3 sequence reads: CASSLWISGSEQYF. DNA for the CDR3: TGTGCCAGCAGTTTATGGATTAGCGGGAGCGAGCAGTACTTC.